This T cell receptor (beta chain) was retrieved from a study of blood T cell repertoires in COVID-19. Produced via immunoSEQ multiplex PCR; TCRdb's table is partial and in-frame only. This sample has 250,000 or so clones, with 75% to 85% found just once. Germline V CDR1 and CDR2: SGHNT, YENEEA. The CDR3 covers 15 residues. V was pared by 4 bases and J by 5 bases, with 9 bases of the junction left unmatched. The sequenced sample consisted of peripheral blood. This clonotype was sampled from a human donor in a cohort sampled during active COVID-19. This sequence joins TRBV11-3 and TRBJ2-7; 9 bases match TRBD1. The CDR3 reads CASSSGTGTFHEQYF. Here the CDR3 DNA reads TGTGCCAGCAGCTCCGGGACAGGGACGTTCCACGAGCAGTACTTC.